Each of the 2 T cell receptor beta chains below was sequenced from the same sample in a study of cytomegalovirus exposure and HLA in healthy donors. The PCR ran on 60 Vbeta and 13 Jbeta primers. Libraries were prepared by immunoSEQ multiplex PCR; TCRdb keeps only in-frame clonotypes and omits some of them. In all, the sample yields under 75,000 clones. Sequenced sample: PBMCs. The receptors stem from a female donor in good health and CMV-seropositive.

V gene TRBV18 combines with J gene TRBJ1-1, with TRBD1 identical over 7 bases. The CDR3 extends over 13 amino acids. The trim removed 5 bases at V and 6 bases at J, leaving 6 bases unmatched. CDR1 KGHSH and CDR2 LQKENI come from the germline V gene. CDR3 residues: CASSSGGRAEAFF. Written as DNA, the CDR3 is TGTGCCAGCTCATCAGGGGGTAGGGCTGAAGCTTTCTTT.

The V and J genes are TRBV19 and TRBJ2-1; 14 nucleotides line up with TRBD2. The CDR3 totals 13 residues. The V gene end was trimmed by 5 bases and the J gene end by 16 bases; junction bases not matched to a gene: 7. CDR1 LNHDA and CDR2 SQIVND come from the germline V gene (reference sequence). The CDR3: CASSQGTSGSRFF. CDR3 sequence (DNA): TGTGCCAGTAGTCAAGGGACTAGCGGGAGTCGATTCTTC.